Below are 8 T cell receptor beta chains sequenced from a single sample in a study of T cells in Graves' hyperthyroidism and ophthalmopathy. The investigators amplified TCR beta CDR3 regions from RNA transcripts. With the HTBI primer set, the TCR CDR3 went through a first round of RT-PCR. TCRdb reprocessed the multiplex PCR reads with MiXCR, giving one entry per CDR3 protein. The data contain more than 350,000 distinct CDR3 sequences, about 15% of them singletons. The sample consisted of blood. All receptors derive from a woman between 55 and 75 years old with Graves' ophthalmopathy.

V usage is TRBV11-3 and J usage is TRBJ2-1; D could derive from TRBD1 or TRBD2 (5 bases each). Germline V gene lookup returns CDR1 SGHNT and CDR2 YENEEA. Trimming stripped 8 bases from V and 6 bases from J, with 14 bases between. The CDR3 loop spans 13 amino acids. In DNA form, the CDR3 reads TGTGCCAGCGAAACAACTAGGGGCAATGAGCAGTTCTTC. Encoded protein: CASETTRGNEQFF.

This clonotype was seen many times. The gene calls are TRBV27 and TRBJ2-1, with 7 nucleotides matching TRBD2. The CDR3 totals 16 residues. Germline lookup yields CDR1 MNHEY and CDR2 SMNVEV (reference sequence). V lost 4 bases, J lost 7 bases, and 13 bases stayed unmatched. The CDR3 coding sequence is TGTGCCAGCAGTTCACCAAGGGCGGGAGTGAAAAATGAGCAGTTCTTC. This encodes CASSSPRAGVKNEQFF.

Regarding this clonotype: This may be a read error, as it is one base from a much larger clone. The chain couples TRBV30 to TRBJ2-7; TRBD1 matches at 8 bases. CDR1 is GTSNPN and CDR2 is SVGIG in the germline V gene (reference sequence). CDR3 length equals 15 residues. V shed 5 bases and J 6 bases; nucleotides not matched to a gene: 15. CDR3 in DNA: TGTGCCTGGGGTGCTTACAGGGGGATAAAAGTCGAGCAGTACTTC. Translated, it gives CAWGAYRGIKVEQYF.

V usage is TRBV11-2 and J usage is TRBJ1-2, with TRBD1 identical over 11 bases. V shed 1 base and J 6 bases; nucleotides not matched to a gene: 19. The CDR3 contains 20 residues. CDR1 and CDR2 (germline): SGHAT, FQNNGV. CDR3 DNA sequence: TGTGCCAGCAGCTTAGTAAGGGTTGCGGGACAGGGGGTATTTCGAGATGGCTACACCTTC. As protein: CASSLVRVAGQGVFRDGYTF.

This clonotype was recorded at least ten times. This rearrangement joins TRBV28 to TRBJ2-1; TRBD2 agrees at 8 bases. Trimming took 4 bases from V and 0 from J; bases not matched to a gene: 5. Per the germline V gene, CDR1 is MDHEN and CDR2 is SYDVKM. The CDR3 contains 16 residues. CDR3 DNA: TGTGCCAGCAGTTCCGTAGCGGGGCGCTCCTACAATGAGCAGTTCTTC. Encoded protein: CASSSVAGRSYNEQFF.

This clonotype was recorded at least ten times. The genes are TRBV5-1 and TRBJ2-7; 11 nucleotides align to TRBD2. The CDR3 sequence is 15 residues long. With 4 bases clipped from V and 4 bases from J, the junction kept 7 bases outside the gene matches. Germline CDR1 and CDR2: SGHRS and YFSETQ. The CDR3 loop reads CASSATSGSAYEQYF. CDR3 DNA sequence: TGCGCCAGCAGCGCAACTAGCGGGAGTGCGTACGAGCAGTACTTC. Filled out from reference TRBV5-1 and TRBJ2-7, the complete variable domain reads KAGVTQTPRYLIKTRGQQVTLSCSPISGHRSVSWYQQTPGQGLQFLFEYFSETQRNKGNFPGRFSGRQFSNSRSEMNVSTLELGDSALYLCASSATSGSAYEQYFGPGTRLTVT.

CDR3 amino acids: CATSALRDNEQFF. CDR3 nucleotide sequence: TGTGCCACCAGCGCGTTACGGGACAATGAGCAGTTCTTC. V gene TRBV15 combines with J gene TRBJ2-1; D remains ambiguous. CDR3 length equals 13 residues. Trimming cost V 5 bases and J 5 bases, with 10 bases left between them. The germline CDR1 and CDR2 sequences are LNHNV and YYDKDF (reference sequence).

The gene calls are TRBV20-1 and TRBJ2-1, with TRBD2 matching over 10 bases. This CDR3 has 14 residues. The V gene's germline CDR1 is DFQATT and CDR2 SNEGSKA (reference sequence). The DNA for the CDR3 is TGCAGCCTTAAGCGGGAGGGCCCCCTAGATGAGCAGTTCTTC. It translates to CSLKREGPLDEQFF.